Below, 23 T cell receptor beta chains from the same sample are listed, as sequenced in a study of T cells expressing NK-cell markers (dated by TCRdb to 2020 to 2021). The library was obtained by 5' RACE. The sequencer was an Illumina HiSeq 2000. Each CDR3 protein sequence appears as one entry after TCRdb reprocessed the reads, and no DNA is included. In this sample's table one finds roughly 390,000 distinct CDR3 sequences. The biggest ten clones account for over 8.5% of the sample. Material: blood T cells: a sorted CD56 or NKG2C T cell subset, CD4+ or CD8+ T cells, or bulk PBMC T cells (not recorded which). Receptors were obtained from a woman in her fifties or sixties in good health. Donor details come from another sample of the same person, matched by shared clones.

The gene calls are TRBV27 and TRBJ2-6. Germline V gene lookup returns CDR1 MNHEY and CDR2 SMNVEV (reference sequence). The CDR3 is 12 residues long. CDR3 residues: CASSTGANVLTF.

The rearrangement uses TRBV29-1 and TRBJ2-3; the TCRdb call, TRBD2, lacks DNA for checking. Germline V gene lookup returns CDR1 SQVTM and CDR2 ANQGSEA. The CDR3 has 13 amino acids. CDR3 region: CSVRGGGMDTQYF.

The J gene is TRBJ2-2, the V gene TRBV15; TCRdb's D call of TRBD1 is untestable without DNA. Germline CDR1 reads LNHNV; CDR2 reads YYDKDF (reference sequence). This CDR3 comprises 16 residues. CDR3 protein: CATSTPPGTGGRELFF.

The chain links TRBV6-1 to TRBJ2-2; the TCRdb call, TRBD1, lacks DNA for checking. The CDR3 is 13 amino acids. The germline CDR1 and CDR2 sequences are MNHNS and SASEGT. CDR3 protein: CASSDRAGRELFF.

The CDR3 here is CASSLAPADITGELFF. The V and J genes are TRBV5-5 and TRBJ2-2; absent DNA, TCRdb's TRBD1 call cannot be checked. Germline-derived CDR1 and CDR2 are SGHKS and YYEKEE (reference sequence). The CDR3 is 16 residues long.

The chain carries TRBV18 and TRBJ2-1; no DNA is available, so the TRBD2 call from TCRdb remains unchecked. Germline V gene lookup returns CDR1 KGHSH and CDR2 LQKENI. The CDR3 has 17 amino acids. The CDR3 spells CASSPPGLAGGNNEQFF.

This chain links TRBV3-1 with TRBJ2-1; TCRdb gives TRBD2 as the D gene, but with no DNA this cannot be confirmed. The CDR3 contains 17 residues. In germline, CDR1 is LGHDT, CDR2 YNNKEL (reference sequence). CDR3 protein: CASSQDRAASSYNEQFF.

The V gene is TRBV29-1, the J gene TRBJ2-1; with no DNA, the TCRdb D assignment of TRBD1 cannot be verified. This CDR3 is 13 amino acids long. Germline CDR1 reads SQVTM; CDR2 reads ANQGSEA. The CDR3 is CSVRTGGIDEQFF.

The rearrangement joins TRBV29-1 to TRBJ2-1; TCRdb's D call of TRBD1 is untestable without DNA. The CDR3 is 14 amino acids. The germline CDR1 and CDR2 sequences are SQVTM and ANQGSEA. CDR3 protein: CSALGTGFVNEQFF.

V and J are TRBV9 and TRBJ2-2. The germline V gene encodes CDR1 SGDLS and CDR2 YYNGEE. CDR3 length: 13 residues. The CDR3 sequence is CASSVVEAGELFF.

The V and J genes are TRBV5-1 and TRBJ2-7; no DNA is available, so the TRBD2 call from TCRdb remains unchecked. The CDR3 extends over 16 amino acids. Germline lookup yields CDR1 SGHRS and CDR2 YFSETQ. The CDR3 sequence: CASSDPTSGVTYEQYF.

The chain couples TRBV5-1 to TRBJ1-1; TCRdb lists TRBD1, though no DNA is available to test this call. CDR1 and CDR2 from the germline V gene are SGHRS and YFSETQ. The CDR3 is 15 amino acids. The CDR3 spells CASSGWDRGNTEAFF. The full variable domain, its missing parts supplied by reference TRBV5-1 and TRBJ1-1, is KAGVTQTPRYLIKTRGQQVTLSCSPISGHRSVSWYQQTPGQGLQFLFEYFSETQRNKGNFPGRFSGRQFSNSRSEMNVSTLELGDSALYLCASSGWDRGNTEAFFGQGTRLTVV.

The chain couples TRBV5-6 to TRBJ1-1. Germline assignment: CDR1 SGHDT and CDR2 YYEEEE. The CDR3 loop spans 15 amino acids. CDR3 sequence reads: CASSFLAQPNTEAFF.

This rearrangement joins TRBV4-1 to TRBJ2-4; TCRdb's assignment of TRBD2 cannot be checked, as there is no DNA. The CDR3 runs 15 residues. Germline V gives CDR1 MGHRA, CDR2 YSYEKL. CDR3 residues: CASSQGPRVGNIQYF.

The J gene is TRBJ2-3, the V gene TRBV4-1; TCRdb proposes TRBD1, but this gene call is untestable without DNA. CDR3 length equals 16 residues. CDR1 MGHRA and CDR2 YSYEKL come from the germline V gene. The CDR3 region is CASSQERAENTDTQYF.

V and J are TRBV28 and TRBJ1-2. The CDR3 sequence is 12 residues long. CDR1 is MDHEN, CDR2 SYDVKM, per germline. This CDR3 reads CASGGAPYGYTF.

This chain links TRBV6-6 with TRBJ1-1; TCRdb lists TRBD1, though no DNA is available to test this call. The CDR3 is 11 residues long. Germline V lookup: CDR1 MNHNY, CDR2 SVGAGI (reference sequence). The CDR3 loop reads CASTRGTEAFF.

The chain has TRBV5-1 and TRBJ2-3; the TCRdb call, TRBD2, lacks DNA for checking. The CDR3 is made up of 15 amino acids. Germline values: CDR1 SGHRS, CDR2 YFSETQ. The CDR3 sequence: CASSHLAGVVDTQYF. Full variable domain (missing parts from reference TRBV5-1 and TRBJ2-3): KAGVTQTPRYLIKTRGQQVTLSCSPISGHRSVSWYQQTPGQGLQFLFEYFSETQRNKGNFPGRFSGRQFSNSRSEMNVSTLELGDSALYLCASSHLAGVVDTQYFGPGTRLTVL.

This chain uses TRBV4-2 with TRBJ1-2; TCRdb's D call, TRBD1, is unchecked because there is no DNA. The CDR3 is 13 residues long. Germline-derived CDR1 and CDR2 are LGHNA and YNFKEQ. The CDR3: CASSRDRGNGYTF.

The CDR3: CASSEIGGGRVQETQYF. The chain is built from TRBV10-1 and TRBJ2-5; TCRdb reports TRBD2, a call that lacks DNA to check it against. Germline V lookup: CDR1 WNHNN, CDR2 SYGVQD (reference sequence). The CDR3 extends over 17 amino acids.

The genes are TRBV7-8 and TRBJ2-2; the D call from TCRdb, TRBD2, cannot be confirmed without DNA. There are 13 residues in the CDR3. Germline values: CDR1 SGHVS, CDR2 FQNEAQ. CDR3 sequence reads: CASSSGEIGELFF.

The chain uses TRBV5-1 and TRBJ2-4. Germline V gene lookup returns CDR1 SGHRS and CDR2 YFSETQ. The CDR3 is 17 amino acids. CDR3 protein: CASSLGGSNLAKNIQYF. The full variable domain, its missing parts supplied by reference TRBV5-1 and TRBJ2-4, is KAGVTQTPRYLIKTRGQQVTLSCSPISGHRSVSWYQQTPGQGLQFLFEYFSETQRNKGNFPGRFSGRQFSNSRSEMNVSTLELGDSALYLCASSLGGSNLAKNIQYFGAGTRLSVL.

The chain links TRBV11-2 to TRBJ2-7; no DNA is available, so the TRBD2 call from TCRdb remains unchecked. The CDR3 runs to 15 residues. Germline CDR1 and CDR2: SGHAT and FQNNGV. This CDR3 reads CASSLGLAANYEQYF.